The clone carrying this TCR beta chain has more than one count but fewer than ten. This entry belongs to a study of blood T cell repertoires in COVID-19. Study background: Some COVID-19 samples were acute and others convalescent; all came from the United States, Italy and Spain. Nucleic acid was either cDNA or gDNA, and it came from T cells, B-cell-depleted T cells, or PBMCs.

How the authors handled the data: Using reference gene primer amplification, nucleated cell counts were estimated. Using immunoSEQ multiplex PCR, the repertoire was profiled, and TCRdb retains in-frame clones only, with some absent. V and J calls plus clone size are reproduced from that table; the DNA served to infer D and trimming. The sample holds fewer than 200,000 clones, roughly 84% seen once. V shed 3 bases and J shed 4 bases, with 5 bases lying between them. The CDR3 is 12 residues long. Germline values: CDR1 KGHDR, CDR2 SFDVKD. The clonotype was recovered from a human donor with acute COVID-19. The donor label of this sample is uncertain. Sequencing was carried out using PBMCs or T cells enriched from blood (not recorded which). The genes are TRBV24-1 and TRBJ1-2; D call uncertain. CDR3 bases: TGTGCCACCAGTGATGGCAGCTATGGCTACACCTTC. The encoded protein is CATSDGSYGYTF.